These T cell receptor beta chains were read from a single sample in a study of beta chain features in type 1 diabetes. The table came from immunoSEQ multiplex PCR; TCRdb's copy has only in-frame clones and leaves some out. The sample includes about 350,000 clones, about 19% of them seen just once. The sequenced sample consisted of naive CD4+ T cells from blood. These receptors were collected from a woman aged 18 to 35 in good health. The CDR3 runs from the conserved cysteine through the conserved F or W. Fields, in order: J gene, D gene, clone size, V gene, CDR3 protein, CDR3 DNA. A D gene is named only where the DNA matches it firmly. Rows may omit the clone size; those that give it use once, few, many or a size class.

TRBJ1-5,TRBD1,once,TRBV5-6,CASSFRQGANNQPQHF,TGTGCCAGCAGCTTTAGGCAGGGGGCGAACAATCAGCCCCAGCATTTT
TRBJ1-3,TRBD1,.,TRBV7-2,CASTRTGHSGNTIYF,TGTGCCAGCACCCGGACAGGCCACTCTGGAAACACCATATATTTT
TRBJ2-5,TRBD1,few,TRBV30,CAWRNTGGSETQYF,TGTGCCTGGAGGAATACAGGGGGATCGGAGACCCAGTACTTC
TRBJ1-4,.,few,TRBV19,CASSMAWAEKLFF,TGTGCCAGTAGTATGGCCTGGGCTGAAAAACTGTTTTTT
TRBJ2-7,TRBD2,few,TRBV15,CATSRDGGDEQYF,TGTGCCACCAGCAGAGATGGGGGGGACGAGCAGTACTTC
TRBJ2-5,TRBD2,.,TRBV5-4,CASCGRSQEETQYF,TGTGCCAGCTGCGGGAGATCTCAGGAAGAGACCCAGTACTTC
TRBJ1-2,TRBD1,.,TRBV7-2,CASSRDSHYGYTF,TGTGCCTCGTCGAGGGACAGTCACTATGGCTACACCTTC
TRBJ2-1,.,.,TRBV14,CASSQAYNEQFF,TGTGCCAGCAGCCAAGCTTACAATGAGCAGTTCTTC
TRBJ2-1,TRBD2,.,TRBV5-1,CASSLAASGEQFF,TGCGCCAGCAGCTTGGCCGCTAGCGGGGAGCAGTTCTTC
TRBJ2-3,.,.,TRBV18,CASSPDSRSTDTQYF,TGTGCCAGCTCACCGGACAGCAGAAGCACAGATACGCAGTATTTT
TRBJ2-3,.,.,TRBV29-1,CSLWDTRQANTQYF,TGCAGCCTATGGGACACTCGTCAAGCAAATACGCAGTATTTT
TRBJ2-1,.,few,TRBV27,CASSLGRQVAYNEQFF,TGTGCCAGCAGTTTGGGTCGACAGGTAGCCTACAATGAGCAGTTCTTC
TRBJ1-1,.,few,TRBV19,CASSIMGVESTEAFF,TGTGCCAGTAGTATAATGGGAGTGGAGTCCACTGAAGCTTTCTTT
TRBJ1-2,.,.,TRBV30,CAYDLGQNYGYTF,TGTGCCTACGATTTAGGACAGAACTATGGCTACACCTTC
TRBJ1-2,TRBD1,few,TRBV7-6,CASSPSGGQGGDGYTF,TGTGCCAGCAGCCCCTCAGGGGGACAGGGTGGGGACGGCTACACCTTC